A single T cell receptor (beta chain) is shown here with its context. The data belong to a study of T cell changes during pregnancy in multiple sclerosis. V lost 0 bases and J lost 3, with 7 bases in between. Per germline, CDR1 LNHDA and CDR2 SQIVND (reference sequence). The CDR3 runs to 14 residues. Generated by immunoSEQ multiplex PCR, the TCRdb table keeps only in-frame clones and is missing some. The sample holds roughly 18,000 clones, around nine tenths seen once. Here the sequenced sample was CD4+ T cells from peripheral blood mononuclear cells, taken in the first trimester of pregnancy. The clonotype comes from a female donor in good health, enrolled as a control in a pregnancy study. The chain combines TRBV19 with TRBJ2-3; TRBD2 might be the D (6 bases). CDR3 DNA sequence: TGTGCCAGTAGTATAGAGCGGGATACAGATACGCAGTATTTT. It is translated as CASSIERDTDTQYF.